One and the same sample provided the 22 T cell receptor beta chains below, sequenced in a study of technical replicates of blood from a few donors. Assay used: immunoSEQ multiplex PCR; TCRdb lists only in-frame clones, some missing. The repertoire includes approximately 65,000 clones, about 87% of them detected once, and around 5% sits in the top ten. Sequenced: PBMCs. These receptors came from a human donor in good health. Some clones in this sample may be carry-over from other donors' samples.

CDR3 in amino acids: CASSAGPVAGAEQYF. CDR3 sequence (DNA): TGTGCCAGCAGCGCCGGGCCGGTAGCGGGAGCCGAGCAGTACTTC. The J gene is TRBJ2-7, the V gene TRBV7-9; 9 bases are a match to TRBD2. CDR3 length equals 15 residues. Germline V gives CDR1 SEHNR, CDR2 FQNEAQ (reference sequence). V dropped 5 bases and J dropped 6; count of bases not matched to a gene: 11.

This clone was counted a single time. This chain uses TRBV5-4 with TRBJ2-7; 8 bases agree with TRBD2. This CDR3 contains 15 residues. Germline V CDR1 and CDR2: SGHNT, YYREEE (reference sequence). V lost 4 bases, J lost 9 bases, and 15 bases stayed unmatched. CDR3 sequence reads: CASSPRGGPSGAQYF. CDR3 DNA: TGTGCCAGCAGCCCCCGGGGGGGGCCCTCGGGGGCGCAGTACTTC.

The chain employs TRBV7-6 and TRBJ2-6, with TRBD1 as a possible D gene (5 bases). CDR1 and CDR2 (germline): SGHVS, FNYEAQ. V lost 5 bases and J 2 bases, leaving 16 bases between the germline ends. This CDR3 is 17 amino acids long. Here the CDR3 reads CASSQRRGTPGANVLTF. In DNA form, the CDR3 reads TGTGCCAGCAGCCAAAGAAGGGGAACTCCTGGGGCCAACGTCCTGACTTTC.

V usage is TRBV6-5 and J usage is TRBJ2-5; D is perhaps TRBD2 (6 bases). The germline V gene encodes CDR1 MNHEY and CDR2 SVGAGI. The CDR3 has 13 amino acids. V was clipped by 5 bases and J by 5 bases, with 12 bases between them. This CDR3 is CASSRGLGETQYF. The CDR3 nucleotides read TGTGCCAGCAGTAGGGGACTCGGGGAGACCCAGTACTTC.

The CDR3 DNA reads as TGTGCCAGCAGTACGACAGGGCAGGGATTCTACGAGCAGTACTTC. Translating it yields CASSTTGQGFYEQYF. This chain connects TRBV7-2 to TRBJ2-7, with TRBD1 matching 7 bases. The ends lost 6 bases at V and 3 bases at J; junction bases unmatched: 11. The CDR3 is 15 residues long. Germline values: CDR1 SGHTA, CDR2 FQGNSA.

The genes are TRBV6-5 and TRBJ1-1; 7 nucleotides align to TRBD1. V shed 5 bases and J 4 bases; nucleotides not matched to a gene: 7. Germline assignment: CDR1 MNHEY and CDR2 SVGAGI. The CDR3 loop spans 14 amino acids. The CDR3 is CASSTGVLGTEAFF. Here the CDR3 DNA reads TGTGCCAGCAGTACAGGGGTGCTCGGCACTGAAGCTTTCTTT.

The chain employs TRBV2 and TRBJ1-2, with 7 bases aligning to TRBD1. The germline gives CDR1 SNHLY, CDR2 FYNNEI. CDR3 size: 15 residues. The V segment lost 3 bases and the J segment 4 bases; nucleotides outside the gene matches: 8. The CDR3 nucleotides read TGTGCCAGCAGTGAGTTACCGGGACAGAGCTATGGCTACACCTTC. It specifies CASSELPGQSYGYTF. The full variable domain, completed using reference TRBV2 and TRBJ1-2, is EPEVTQTPSHQVTQMGQEVILRCVPISNHLYFYWYRQILGQKVEFLVSFYNNEISEKSEIFDDQFSVERPDGSNFTLKIRSTKLEDSAMYFCASSELPGQSYGYTFGSGTRLTVV.

V and J are TRBV2 and TRBJ2-1, with TRBD2 matching over 14 bases. This CDR3 is built from 17 residues. From germline, CDR1 is SNHLY and CDR2 FYNNEI. V shed 7 bases, J shed 6 bases, and the junction held 11 bases outside the gene matches. The CDR3 bases are TGTGCCAGCACCCGACTTGGGGGACTAGCGGGAGTCAATGAGCAGTTCTTC. This encodes CASTRLGGLAGVNEQFF.

The chain is built from TRBV7-9 and TRBJ2-7, with 8 positions matching TRBD1. The V segment lost 6 bases and the J segment 2 bases; nucleotides outside the gene matches: 6. This CDR3 has 14 amino acids. Germline V lookup: CDR1 SEHNR, CDR2 FQNEAQ (reference sequence). CDR3 residues: CASRGTGVAYEQYF. In nucleotides, the CDR3 is TGTGCCAGCAGGGGGACAGGAGTGGCCTACGAGCAGTACTTC.

This clone has only one observation. This sequence joins TRBV10-3 and TRBJ2-3, with 15 bases matching TRBD2. The germline gives CDR1 ENHRY, CDR2 SYGVKD. With V trimmed by 4 bases and J by 2 bases, 4 bases remained unmatched. The CDR3 is 17 residues long. The CDR3 nucleotides are TGTGCCATCAGTGGCGGACTAGCGGGGGGGACCACAGATACGCAGTATTTT. Translated, it gives CAISGGLAGGTTDTQYF.

V and J are TRBV27 and TRBJ1-6; 10 nucleotides line up with TRBD1. The ends lost 4 bases at V and 6 bases at J; junction bases unmatched: 6. The CDR3 is 16 amino acids. CDR1 MNHEY and CDR2 SMNVEV come from the germline V gene (reference sequence). The CDR3 region has the DNA TGTGCCAGCAGTTACGGGACAGGGGTTTTTAATTCACCCCTCCACTTT. Translated: CASSYGTGVFNSPLHF.

The chain employs TRBV19 and TRBJ1-2; TRBD1 aligns across 10 bases. Germline lookup yields CDR1 LNHDA and CDR2 SQIVND (reference sequence). V shed 7 bases and J 2 bases; nucleotides not matched to a gene: 7. This CDR3 is 15 amino acids long. CDR3 in DNA: TGTGCCAGTAACTTGCCGGGACAGGGGAACTATGGCTACACCTTC. The encoded protein is CASNLPGQGNYGYTF.

This clone was seen once. The chain joins TRBV5-1 to TRBJ2-3; tentative D call: TRBD1 (7 bases). The CDR3 has 17 amino acids. CDR1 and CDR2 (germline): SGHRS, YFSETQ. V shed 0 bases and J shed 1 base, with 15 bases lying between them. The CDR3: CASSLEGGGWGTDTQYF. The CDR3 region has the DNA TGCGCCAGCAGCTTGGAAGGAGGGGGCTGGGGCACAGATACGCAGTATTTT.

The gene calls are TRBV6-1 and TRBJ2-7; 9 bases are a match to TRBD2. This CDR3 is 15 amino acids long. Germline CDR1 reads MNHNS; CDR2 reads SASEGT. V shed 0 bases and J 5 bases; nucleotides not matched to a gene: 5. The DNA of the CDR3 is TGTGCCAGCAGTGAAGCCCATAGCGGGAGCCACGAGCAGTACTTC. This encodes CASSEAHSGSHEQYF.

V usage is TRBV5-4 and J usage is TRBJ2-1; D unresolved. The germline V and J ends were trimmed by 0 bases and 3 bases, with 4 bases remaining between them. The CDR3 length is 13 residues. Germline V gene sequence: CDR1 SGHNT, CDR2 YYREEE (reference sequence). In DNA form, the CDR3 reads TGTGCCAGCAGCTTGGACAGCTACAATGAGCAGTTCTTC. Translation: CASSLDSYNEQFF.

The chain employs TRBV19 and TRBJ2-1; D might be TRBD2 (5 bases). Trimming took off 3 bases at V and 1 base at J, with 7 bases between the two ends. Germline V lookup: CDR1 LNHDA, CDR2 SQIVND (reference sequence). The CDR3 totals 14 residues. The CDR3 nucleotides read TGTGCCAGTAGTATGAGCGGTTCCTACAATGAGCAGTTCTTC. Its translation is CASSMSGSYNEQFF.

This sequence joins TRBV5-3 and TRBJ2-7; D perhaps matches TRBD1 (5 bases). TRBV5-3 is recorded as an ORF, its role being uncertain. The CDR3 runs 15 residues. V shed 2 bases and J shed 3 bases, with 15 bases lying between them. The CDR3 sequence: CARSFRRGLNYEQYF. DNA for the CDR3: TGTGCCAGAAGCTTCCGAAGGGGCCTCAACTACGAGCAGTACTTC.

This clone was picked up one time. The genes are TRBV10-1 and TRBJ2-7; perhaps TRBD1 as D (6 bases). The ends were cut back, 9 bases at V and 3 bases at J, with 18 bases in the middle. The length of the CDR3 is 14 residues. Germline CDR1 reads WNHNN; CDR2 reads SYGVQD (reference sequence). CDR3 in amino acids: CARNNRTDNYEQYF. The CDR3 DNA is TGCGCCAGGAATAATCGGACAGATAACTACGAGCAGTACTTC.

Worth noting for this clone: This sample includes further DNA sequences coding for the same CDR3. The CDR3 protein is CASSLSGGSTDTQYF. Written as DNA, the CDR3 is TGCGCCAGCAGCTTGAGCGGGGGAAGCACAGATACGCAGTATTTT. The J gene is TRBJ2-3, the V gene TRBV5-1, with 8 nucleotides matching TRBD2. The germline CDR1 and CDR2 sequences are SGHRS and YFSETQ. Germline trimming cut 1 base from V and 0 bases from J; bases unmatched to any gene: 1. The CDR3 spans 15 residues.

The table lists this clone with a count of one. J is TRBJ2-5 and V is TRBV25-1, with D possibly TRBD2 on 5 matching bases. V lost 7 bases and J 7 bases, leaving 16 bases between the germline ends. The CDR3 is 13 amino acids. In germline, CDR1 is MGHDK, CDR2 SYGVNS. DNA for the CDR3: TGTGCCAGCACCCCAGAGGGTGCAGCGACCCAGTACTTC. Translating it yields CASTPEGAATQYF.

This clone appeared a few times. This chain joins TRBV5-1 and TRBJ1-2; D is unresolved. Germline CDR1 is SGHRS and CDR2 is YFSETQ. The CDR3 runs to 14 residues. V dropped 0 bases and J dropped 0 bases, with 6 bases sitting between them. CDR3 nucleotide sequence: TGCGCCAGCAGCTTGGAGCGGGCTAACTATGGCTACACCTTC. It encodes CASSLERANYGYTF.

V is TRBV18 and J is TRBJ2-7; perhaps TRBD2 as D (5 bases). The length of the CDR3 is 13 residues. The germline gives CDR1 KGHSH, CDR2 LQKENI. Trimming cost V 5 bases and J 7 bases, with 15 bases left between them. The CDR3 loop reads CASSSGVPTEQYF. CDR3 nucleotides: TGTGCCAGCTCATCCGGGGTACCTACAGAGCAGTACTTC.